The TCR beta chain under discussion was sequenced for a study of beta chain features in type 1 diabetes. The overall study: Healthy donors resembled patients in age, gender and cell yields. Researchers looked at roughly 110 million sorted cells across all samples. Study-level points and caveats: There was a moderate but significant shortening of TCRB CDR3s in all four CD4+ subsets of Type 1 diabetes patients.

The study reverse transcribed the entire isolated RNA, so it sequenced expressed TCRB transcripts. Here immunoSEQ multiplex PCR was the method, and the copy in TCRdb shows in-frame clones only, minus some. The sample shows 500,000 to 850,000 clones, over 13% of them seen only once. Concerning this clone itself: Its target is unknown.

V was trimmed by 4 bases and J by 8 bases, leaving 8 bases between them. Germline lookup yields CDR1 MDHEN and CDR2 SYDVKM. The CDR3 has 11 amino acids. The V gene is TRBV28, the J gene TRBJ1-2; no clear D gene. The source of this sequence is a man aged 18 to 29 with type 1 diabetes. Sequenced: naive CD4+ T cells from blood. Here the CDR3 reads CASSSPRGYTF. The CDR3 DNA is TGTGCCAGCAGTTCCCCAAGGGGCTACACCTTC.